The 19 T cell receptor beta chains below were found in one sample sequenced in a study of cytomegalovirus exposure and HLA in healthy donors. The PCR was carried out with 60 Vbeta primers and 13 Jbeta primers. TCRdb's copy holds only in-frame clones and misses some; the assay was immunoSEQ multiplex PCR. The data show 130,000 to 150,000 clones, 64% seen once. The specimen sequenced was PBMCs. The receptors derive from a woman in her twenties or thirties in good health and CMV-seropositive.

CDR3 DNA: TGTGCCAGCAGCGTGAACGGGAACACTGAAGCTTTCTTT. It specifies CASSVNGNTEAFF. The chain combines TRBV9 with TRBJ1-1, with D unresolved. Trimming took 2 bases from V and 1 from J, leaving 6 bases between them. Germline loops: CDR1 SGDLS, CDR2 YYNGEE. The CDR3 runs to 13 residues.

This chain links TRBV27 with TRBJ2-4; possibly TRBD2 for D (5 bases). There are 16 residues in the CDR3. CDR1 is MNHEY, CDR2 SMNVEV, per germline (reference sequence). V lost 2 bases and J 1 base, leaving 12 bases between the germline ends. CDR3 residues: CASSLGGFGAKNIQYF. Here the CDR3 DNA reads TGTGCCAGCAGTTTAGGCGGGTTCGGGGCCAAAAACATTCAGTACTTC.

The V gene is TRBV5-4, the J gene TRBJ2-1; weak D call: TRBD2 (6 bases). This CDR3 region has 14 residues. Germline assignment: CDR1 SGHNT and CDR2 YYREEE (reference sequence). V shed 8 bases and J shed 2 bases, with 14 bases lying between them. DNA for the CDR3: TGTGCCAGTACGGGGCGGGATACCTACAATGAGCAGTTCTTC. Translation gives CASTGRDTYNEQFF.

The chain uses TRBV19 and TRBJ1-6; D is unresolved. Germline CDR1 LNHDA, CDR2 SQIVND (reference sequence). Deletions cut 2 bases from V and 7 bases from J, with 15 bases between. The CDR3 loop spans 16 amino acids. Written as DNA, the CDR3 is TGTGCCAGTAGTATACCTACCGGGAATTGGAATTCACCCCTCCACTTT. Amino acid sequence: CASSIPTGNWNSPLHF.

This chain joins TRBV30 and TRBJ2-3, with a weak D call TRBD2 (7 bases). This CDR3 has 13 residues. Per germline, CDR1 GTSNPN and CDR2 SVGIG (reference sequence). Trimming left V 4 bases short and J 4 bases short, with 12 bases between. CDR3: CAWTEGGADTQYF. CDR3 DNA: TGTGCCTGGACAGAGGGGGGGGCAGATACGCAGTATTTT.

This clone was seen a handful of times. The chain combines TRBV6-6 with TRBJ1-5; a possible D gene is TRBD1 (5 bases). From germline, CDR1 is MNHNY and CDR2 SVGAGI (reference sequence). Trimming removed 1 base at V and 2 bases at J, with 9 bases between. The CDR3 totals 15 residues. In DNA, the CDR3 is TGTGCCAGCAGTTACTTCTCGGGGGGCAATCAGCCCCAGCATTTT. This translates into CASSYFSGGNQPQHF.

This clone was seen more than once but under ten times. The chain recombines TRBV4-1 with TRBJ2-7; D not certain. The CDR3 sequence is 15 residues long. V lost 0 bases and J 2 bases, leaving 11 bases between the germline ends. Germline V gene lookup returns CDR1 MGHRA and CDR2 YSYEKL. CDR3 sequence: CASSQDRSGTYEQYF. CDR3 nucleotide sequence: TGCGCCAGCAGCCAAGATCGGTCAGGAACCTACGAGCAGTACTTC.

The chain recombines TRBV7-9 with TRBJ2-7; a possible D gene is TRBD1 (6 bases). V was pared by 4 bases and J by 4 bases, with 8 bases between. From germline, CDR1 is SEHNR and CDR2 FQNEAQ (reference sequence). The CDR3 loop spans 12 amino acids. CDR3 DNA sequence: TGTGCCAGCAGCTCCCAGGGGTACGAGCAGTACTTC. Protein: CASSSQGYEQYF.

This clone was counted once. CDR3 DNA: TGTGCCAGCAGCGTAGGCGCCCAAGAGGGGGAGCTGTTTTTT. Protein product: CASSVGAQEGELFF. V gene TRBV9 combines with J gene TRBJ2-2; the D is unclear. This CDR3 has 14 residues. CDR1 and CDR2 from the germline V gene are SGDLS and YYNGEE. Trimming left V 0 bases short and J 8 bases short, with 11 bases between. Supplemented by reference TRBV9 and TRBJ2-2, the full variable domain reads DSGVTQTPKHLITATGQRVTLRCSPRSGDLSVYWYQQSLDQGLQFLIQYYNGEERAKGNILERFSAQQFPDLHSELNLSSLELGDSALYFCASSVGAQEGELFFGEGSRLTVL.

This clone has just a few counts. The same CDR3 also results from other DNA sequences found in this sample. The chain links TRBV6-5 to TRBJ2-7, with a tentative D call TRBD1 (6 bases). Per the germline V gene, CDR1 is MNHEY and CDR2 is SVGAGI. V was pared by 6 bases and J by 4 bases, with 7 bases between. This CDR3 has 11 residues. CDR3 nucleotide sequence: TGTGCCAGCAGCACAGGGTACGAGCAGTACTTC. Its translation is CASSTGYEQYF.

The chain uses TRBV4-2 and TRBJ2-3; D possibly corresponds to TRBD2 (6 bases). Germline values: CDR1 LGHNA, CDR2 YNFKEQ. Deletions cut 1 base from V and 6 bases from J, with 8 bases between. The CDR3 loop spans 13 amino acids. Here the CDR3 reads CASSQGLADTQYF. For the CDR3, the DNA is TGTGCCAGCAGCCAAGGGCTAGCGGATACGCAGTATTTT.

This chain connects TRBV5-6 to TRBJ1-1; D possibly corresponds to TRBD1 (6 bases). The CDR3 is made up of 15 amino acids. Germline CDR1 SGHDT, CDR2 YYEEEE. The V gene lost 2 bases and the J gene lost 2 bases, with 13 bases spanning the gap. The CDR3 DNA is TGTGCCAGCAGCTTAATTTCCGGGACAAACACTGAAGCTTTCTTT. It specifies CASSLISGTNTEAFF.

CDR3 region: CASYREYGNEQFF. CDR3 DNA: TGCGCCAGCTACAGGGAGTACGGCAATGAGCAGTTCTTC. The V call is TRBV10-2, the J call TRBJ2-1; TRBD1 is a possible D gene (6 bases). Germline loops: CDR1 WSHSY, CDR2 SAAADI. V lost 8 bases and J 6 bases, leaving 14 bases between the germline ends. The CDR3 extends over 13 amino acids.

The chain joins TRBV5-1 to TRBJ1-2; maybe TRBD1 (6 bases). Looked up from germline, CDR1 is SGHRS and CDR2 is YFSETQ. This CDR3 region has 14 residues. Trimming shortened V by 5 bases and J by 8 bases, and 19 bases separated the two germline ends. DNA of the CDR3: TGCGCCAGCAGATACAGGGTGGCAATTGGGGGCTACACCTTC. The encoded protein is CASRYRVAIGGYTF.

The chain uses TRBV9 and TRBJ2-3; tentative D call: TRBD2 (7 bases). Per the germline V gene, CDR1 is SGDLS and CDR2 is YYNGEE. V dropped 7 bases and J dropped 2 bases, with 14 bases sitting between them. This CDR3 spans 14 amino acids. The DNA of the CDR3 is TGTGCCAGCCGGGGGGCAGGAGACACAGATACGCAGTATTTT. Protein product: CASRGAGDTDTQYF.

In its sample, this clone is medium-sized. The rearrangement joins TRBV27 to TRBJ2-1, with 9 bases matching TRBD1. Unmatched junction bases numbered 17, after V lost 6 bases and J lost 14 bases. The CDR3 has 15 amino acids. Per the germline V gene, CDR1 is MNHEY and CDR2 is SMNVEV (reference sequence). The CDR3: CASSLLGVGTGWEFF. For the CDR3, the DNA is TGTGCCAGCAGCCTCCTAGGCGTGGGGACAGGGTGGGAGTTCTTC.

The gene calls are TRBV9 and TRBJ1-5; 8 nucleotides agree with TRBD1. Trimming removed 4 bases from V and 5 bases from J; junction bases left unmatched: 5. The CDR3 covers 14 residues. Germline loops: CDR1 SGDLS, CDR2 YYNGEE. In DNA, the CDR3 is TGTGCCAGCAGCAAGGACAGGGAGGATCAGCCCCAGCATTTT. It translates to CASSKDREDQPQHF.

This chain connects TRBV7-9 to TRBJ2-2; D is perhaps TRBD2 (6 bases). This CDR3 has 15 amino acids. Germline loops: CDR1 SEHNR, CDR2 FQNEAQ (reference sequence). Between the trimmed V and J ends, which lost 3 bases and 6 bases, there was a span of 14 bases. CDR3 bases: TGTGCCAGCAGCTTCCTCGTTGGAGGGGCCGGGGAGCTGTTTTTT. This encodes CASSFLVGGAGELFF.

This clone has only one observation. The chain is built from TRBV7-8 and TRBJ2-1; D remains unclear. CDR3 length: 14 amino acids. V lost 5 bases to trimming and J lost 7 bases, with 15 bases between them. Looked up from germline, CDR1 is SGHVS and CDR2 is FQNEAQ. CDR3 in DNA: TGTGCCAGCAGCCCACGGTTTCTACGGAATGAGCAGTTCTTC. Its translation is CASSPRFLRNEQFF.